These 21 T cell receptor beta chains share one sample of origin, sequenced in a study of cytomegalovirus exposure and HLA in healthy donors. The PCR had 60 Vbeta and 13 Jbeta primers. Method: immunoSEQ multiplex PCR; TCRdb's copy keeps in-frame clones and lacks some. The profile covers roughly 140,000 clones, with 75% to 85% appearing a single time and roughly 4.7% taken by the ten largest. The sample consisted of PBMCs. These receptors came from a man aged 35 to 55 in good health and CMV-seronegative.

The genes are TRBV25-1 and TRBJ2-2, with D unclear. V was cut by 2 bases and J by 4 bases, with 5 bases left in between. The CDR3 spans 13 residues. Germline-derived CDR1 and CDR2 are MGHDK and SYGVNS. CDR3 nucleotides: TGTGCCAGCAGTGAAATAATCACCGGGGAGCTGTTTTTT. Translating it yields CASSEIITGELFF. Using reference TRBV25-1 and TRBJ2-2 for the parts outside the CDR3, the full variable domain is EADIYQTPRYLVIGTGKKITLECSQTMGHDKMYWYQQDPGMELHLIHYSYGVNSTEKGDLSSESTVSRIRTEHFPLTLESARPSHTSQYLCASSEIITGELFFGEGSRLTVL.

The chain joins TRBV6-4 to TRBJ2-2; D not resolved. Germline CDR1 reads MRHNA; CDR2 reads SNTAGT. The CDR3 runs 14 residues. The V gene lost 3 bases and the J gene lost 1 base, with 6 bases spanning the gap. CDR3: CASSDMWNTGELFF. The CDR3, as DNA: TGTGCCAGCAGTGATATGTGGAACACCGGGGAGCTGTTTTTT.

This clone came up once. V gene TRBV30 combines with J gene TRBJ2-2; TRBD2 agrees at 7 bases. The CDR3 extends over 14 amino acids. With V trimmed by 1 base and J by 7 bases, 6 bases remained unmatched. Germline CDR1 and CDR2: GTSNPN and SVGIG (reference sequence). The CDR3 sequence is CAWSGGGTIGELFF. The CDR3 DNA reads TGTGCCTGGAGTGGCGGGGGAACTATCGGGGAGCTGTTTTTT.

The chain carries TRBV7-2 and TRBJ1-3; D is undetermined. The CDR3 has 15 amino acids. Trimming stripped 2 bases from V and 0 bases from J, with 8 bases between. Germline V gene lookup returns CDR1 SGHTA and CDR2 FQGNSA. The CDR3 DNA reads TGTGCCAGCAGCTTAATCAGTCTCTCTGGAAACACCATATATTTT. This gives the protein CASSLISLSGNTIYF.

V gene TRBV2 combines with J gene TRBJ2-7, with 7 nucleotides matching TRBD2. After removal of 5 bases from V and 7 bases from J, the junction contained 5 bases not matched to a gene. The CDR3 runs 12 residues. Germline V gene lookup returns CDR1 SNHLY and CDR2 FYNNEI. The CDR3 nucleotides are TGTGCCAGCAGTTGGCAGGGAGGGGAGCAGTACTTC. It translates to CASSWQGGEQYF.

J is TRBJ2-6 and V is TRBV29-1; D might be TRBD1 (5 bases). Germline assignment: CDR1 SQVTM and CDR2 ANQGSEA. V lost 4 bases and J lost 0, with 7 bases in between. This CDR3 is built from 14 residues. Here the CDR3 DNA reads TGCAGCGTTGCTAGGGGCTCTGGGGCCAACGTCCTGACTTTC. Its protein product is CSVARGSGANVLTF. Variable domain in full (rest from reference TRBV29-1 and TRBJ2-6): SAVISQKPSRDICQRGTSLTIQCQVDSQVTMMFWYRQQPGQSLTLIATANQGSEATYESGFVIDKFPISRPNLTFSTLTVSNMSPEDSSIYLCSVARGSGANVLTFGAGSRLTVL.

This clone was seen a few times. The chain employs TRBV6-5 and TRBJ2-7; possible D gene TRBD1, 6 bases. Per germline, CDR1 MNHEY and CDR2 SVGAGI. The CDR3 is 15 residues long. V was shortened by 6 bases and J by 1 base, with 16 bases between the two germline ends. The CDR3 loop reads CASRDGQLGSYEQYF. The DNA for the CDR3 is TGTGCCAGCAGAGACGGACAGTTGGGGTCCTACGAGCAGTACTTC.

The V and J genes are TRBV28 and TRBJ2-2, with 9 bases that match TRBD1. The CDR3 is made up of 18 amino acids. J was trimmed by 5 bases and V by 5 bases; bases with no gene match: 15. Germline V gene lookup returns CDR1 MDHEN and CDR2 SYDVKM. This chain's CDR3 is CASSTWPRDRVWTGELFF. The DNA of the CDR3 is TGTGCCAGCAGTACTTGGCCTCGGGACAGGGTGTGGACCGGGGAGCTGTTTTTT. The variable domain in full, completed from reference TRBV28 and TRBJ2-2, reads DVKVTQSSRYLVKRTGEKVFLECVQDMDHENMFWYRQDPGLGLRLIYFSYDVKMKEKGDIPEGYSVSREKKERFSLILESASTNQTSMYLCASSTWPRDRVWTGELFFGEGSRLTVL.

This chain uses TRBV27 with TRBJ1-6, with 7 bases that match TRBD1. The trim removed 3 bases at V and 4 bases at J, leaving 3 bases unmatched. The CDR3 is 15 residues long. The germline V gene has CDR1 MNHEY and CDR2 SMNVEV (reference sequence). Here the CDR3 reads CASSFRDSYNSPLHF. CDR3 in DNA: TGTGCCAGCAGTTTCCGGGACAGTTATAATTCACCCCTCCACTTT.

The gene calls are TRBV28 and TRBJ1-5; D may be TRBD1 (5 bases). Germline assignment: CDR1 MDHEN and CDR2 SYDVKM. CDR3 length equals 16 residues. Trimming removed 7 bases at V and 3 bases at J, with 19 bases between. CDR3: CASNEVRGVVNQPQHF. The DNA for the CDR3 is TGTGCCAGCAACGAGGTGCGGGGGGTGGTCAATCAGCCCCAGCATTTT.

A few counts support this clone. This rearrangement joins TRBV6-6 to TRBJ1-1, with TRBD1 matching 9 bases. Germline CDR1 and CDR2: MNHNY and SVGAGI (reference sequence). The CDR3 spans 14 residues. V dropped 6 bases and J dropped 4; count of bases not matched to a gene: 6. CDR3 nucleotides: TGTGCCAGCAGCTATGACAGGGGGTCCACTGAAGCTTTCTTT. Translation: CASSYDRGSTEAFF.

V usage is TRBV12-5 and J usage is TRBJ2-7, with D uncertain. The CDR3 runs to 11 residues. V was clipped by 6 bases and J by 2 bases, with 5 bases between them. Germline lookup yields CDR1 LGHNT and CDR2 FRNRAP. The DNA of the CDR3 is TGTGCTAGTGGACAAACCTACGAGCAGTACTTC. Its translation: CASGQTYEQYF.

The chain carries TRBV6-5 and TRBJ2-7; 10 positions agree with TRBD2. Germline lookup yields CDR1 MNHEY and CDR2 SVGAGI. V shed 4 bases, J shed 3 bases, and the junction held 3 bases outside the gene matches. CDR3 length equals 14 residues. The CDR3 spells CASSLWTSGYEQYF. For the CDR3, the DNA is TGTGCCAGCAGTTTGTGGACTAGCGGCTACGAGCAGTACTTC.

This clone was counted only a few times. The chain uses TRBV5-1 and TRBJ2-3; D possibly corresponds to TRBD2 (6 bases). CDR1 SGHRS and CDR2 YFSETQ come from the germline V gene. The CDR3 covers 17 residues. Trimming pared 1 base from V and 1 base from J, leaving 16 bases between. CDR3 nucleotide sequence: TGCGCCAGCAGCTTGAATATCGCCGGGAGACGCACAGATACGCAGTATTTT. Translated, it gives CASSLNIAGRRTDTQYF.

This chain joins TRBV5-1 and TRBJ2-7; 7 bases are shared with TRBD1. V dropped 5 bases and J dropped 2; count of bases not matched to a gene: 16. CDR3 length: 17 residues. The germline V gene encodes CDR1 SGHRS and CDR2 YFSETQ. DNA of the CDR3: TGCGCCAGCAGTTGGGGTACAGGGGCCGTCAAAGCCTACGAGCAGTACTTC. This encodes CASSWGTGAVKAYEQYF.

The chain has TRBV9 and TRBJ2-2, with 7 nucleotides matching TRBD2. The CDR3 is 16 residues long. V shed 4 bases and J 4 bases; nucleotides not matched to a gene: 10. Germline values: CDR1 SGDLS, CDR2 YYNGEE. The chain's CDR3 is CASSPGRASGTGELFF. CDR3 nucleotide sequence: TGTGCCAGCAGCCCCGGCAGGGCTAGCGGCACCGGGGAGCTGTTTTTT.

This rearrangement joins TRBV9 to TRBJ2-3; the D gene is possibly TRBD1 (6 bases). Germline CDR1 reads SGDLS; CDR2 reads YYNGEE. There are 14 residues in the CDR3. Trimming took off 0 bases at V and 5 bases at J, with 10 bases between the two ends. CDR3 amino acids: CASSVAGARDTQYF. Written as DNA, the CDR3 is TGTGCCAGCAGCGTAGCAGGGGCTAGAGATACGCAGTATTTT.

To note about this clone: Different DNA sequences within this sample yield the same CDR3. The chain recombines TRBV11-3 with TRBJ2-5, with D possibly matching TRBD2 (5 bases). The V and J ends lost 5 bases and 5 bases respectively, with 12 bases between them. The germline V gene has CDR1 SGHNT and CDR2 YENEEA. CDR3 size: 13 residues. Written as DNA, the CDR3 is TGTGCCAGCAGCCTCCTGGGCGGGGAGACCCAGTACTTC. Its translation is CASSLLGGETQYF.

The rearrangement links TRBV5-5 to TRBJ2-4, with a tentative D call TRBD2 (5 bases). V was cut by 3 bases and J by 5 bases, with 12 bases left in between. CDR3 length equals 14 residues. Germline-derived CDR1 and CDR2 are SGHKS and YYEKEE (reference sequence). CDR3 nucleotide sequence: TGTGCCAGCAGCTACCTTGGACTTGAAAACATTCAGTACTTC. Its protein product is CASSYLGLENIQYF.

This chain links TRBV14 with TRBJ1-3; 7 nucleotides agree with TRBD1. Per germline, CDR1 SGHDN and CDR2 FVKESK. This CDR3 spans 14 amino acids. V was clipped by 3 bases and J by 1 base; unmatched bases: 0. The CDR3 protein is CASSQDRSGNTIYF. CDR3 coding DNA: TGTGCCAGCAGCCAGGACAGGTCTGGAAACACCATATATTTT. Filled out from reference TRBV14 and TRBJ1-3, the complete variable domain reads EAGVTQFPSHSVIEKGQTVTLRCDPISGHDNLYWYRRVMGKEIKFLLHFVKESKQDESGMPNNRFLAERTGGTYSTLKVQPAELEDSGVYFCASSQDRSGNTIYFGEGSWLTVV.

This chain links TRBV7-8 with TRBJ1-4; TRBD1 matches at 7 bases. Germline CDR1 is SGHVS and CDR2 is FQNEAQ. The CDR3 consists of 17 residues. Trimming took 4 bases from V and 3 from J; bases not matched to a gene: 11. CDR3 DNA: TGTGCCAGCAGCTCCATCCCCAGGGGGATGGCTAATGAAAAACTGTTTTTT. This sequence encodes CASSSIPRGMANEKLFF.